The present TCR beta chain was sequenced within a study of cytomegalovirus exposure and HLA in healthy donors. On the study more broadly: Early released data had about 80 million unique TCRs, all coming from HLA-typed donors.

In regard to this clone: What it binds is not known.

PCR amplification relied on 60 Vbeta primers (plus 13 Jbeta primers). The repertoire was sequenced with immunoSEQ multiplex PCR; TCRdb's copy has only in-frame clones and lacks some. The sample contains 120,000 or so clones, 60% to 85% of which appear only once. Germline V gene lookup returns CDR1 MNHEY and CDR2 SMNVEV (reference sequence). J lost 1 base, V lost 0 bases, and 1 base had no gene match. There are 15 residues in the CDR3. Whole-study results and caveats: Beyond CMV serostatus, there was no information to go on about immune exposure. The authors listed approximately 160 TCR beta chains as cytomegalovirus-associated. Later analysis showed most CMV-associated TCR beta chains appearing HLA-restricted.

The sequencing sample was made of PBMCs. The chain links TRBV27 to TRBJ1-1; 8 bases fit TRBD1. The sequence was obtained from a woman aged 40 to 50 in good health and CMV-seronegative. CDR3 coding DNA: TGTGCCAGCAGTTTATCGGGGACAGGGAACACTGAAGCTTTCTTT. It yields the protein CASSLSGTGNTEAFF.